This TCR beta chain was documented in a study of blood T cell repertoires in COVID-19. Study summary: Spain, Italy and the United States supplied samples that represented acute and convalescent COVID-19. PBMCs, B-cell-depleted T cells, or T cells provided the cDNA or gDNA that made up the material.

CDR1 is MNHEY and CDR2 is SMNVEV in the germline V gene (reference sequence). This CDR3 is built from 18 residues. Trimming cost V 0 bases and J 1 base; bases outside gene matches: 8. Authors' analysis steps: How many nucleated cells were present was estimated from reference gene primer amplification. Data came from immunoSEQ multiplex PCR; TCRdb stores just in-frame clones and leaves some out. V and J calls plus clone size are reproduced from that table; the DNA served to infer D and trimming. The repertoire includes about 150,000 clones, 75% to 90% of them detected once, and over 2% sits in the top ten.

The sequence was obtained from an older woman with acute or convalescent COVID-19. The rearrangement joins TRBV27 to TRBJ2-4, with 8 bases identical to TRBD2. Sample: peripheral blood. The CDR3 is CASSLSARGATAKNIQYF. The CDR3 DNA reads TGTGCCAGCAGTTTATCGGCGCGGGGGGCGACGGCCAAAAACATTCAGTACTTC.